The clone carrying this T cell receptor beta chain came up a few times. The data were taken from a study of T cell responses to AZD1222 COVID-19 vaccine. TCRdb's copy holds only in-frame clones and misses some; the assay was immunoSEQ multiplex PCR. The table includes about 100,000 clones, just over 85% detected once. The CDR3 length is 16 residues. The germline V gene encodes CDR1 MDHEN and CDR2 SYDVKM. V lost 5 bases and J lost 1, with 17 bases in between. This receptor was identified in an adult in good health. The chain links TRBV28 to TRBJ2-5; tentative D call: TRBD2 (5 bases). The sequencing used peripheral blood, collected on day 0 of AZD1222 vaccination. CDR3 residues: CASSRLALGVQETQYF. The CDR3, as DNA: TGTGCCAGCAGTCGGCTAGCTCTCGGGGTCCAAGAGACCCAGTACTTC.